What follows describes a single T cell receptor (beta chain). Its antigen target is currently unknown. The sample holds no much larger clone one base away, and base qualities are not on file. The data were taken from a study of blood T cell repertoires in COVID-19 (dated by TCRdb to about 2020). As for the study more broadly: Samples from collaborators originated in the United States, Italy and Spain and spanned both the acute and convalescent phases of COVID-19. The prospective study material was composed of cDNA or gDNA derived from T cells, B-cell-depleted T cells, or PBMCs. Where available, HLA class I and class II types were taken from metadata supplied by the sample provider and were not determined by assay-based typing. The repertoires were released in a freely available public database intended as a resource for research on the immune response to SARS-CoV-2. The samples were drawn from the first 160 participants of the ongoing ImmuneRACE study and from over a thousand subjects provided by 6 global collaborators. A de-identified subject ID, COVID-19 status, age in years and sex were almost always included in the sample metadata. Deeply sampled blood TCRbeta repertoires from subjects exposed to, actively infected with, or recovered from COVID-19 were included in the dataset. Here is what the overall study found, with its caveats: The quantity of clinical and demographic metadata differed by source and by participant and was supplied without curation.

Trimming at the junction amounts to 1 base on V and 7 bases on J, and the germline ends lie 13 bases apart. Counted from cysteine to phenylalanine, this CDR3 has 14 amino acids. The entry retains the CDR3 DNA only, 42 bases that are in frame from base 1. CDR1 and CDR2 are drawn from the germline V gene: MGHRA, YSYEKL. Collaborating institutions collected whole blood in K2EDTA tubes following their own protocols. For TCRbeta analysis, collaborators shipped samples as frozen whole blood, isolated PBMCs, or DNA extracted from either of those sample types. TCRbeta CDR3 regions were amplified from genomic DNA using the immunoSEQ Assay, a bias-controlled multiplex PCR. From the authors' description of their analysis: The number of nucleated cells in each sample was estimated from the amplification of reference gene primers within the assay. Sequence reads were collapsed and filtered to measure the absolute abundance of every unique TCRbeta CDR3 rearrangement. For each sample, productive Simpson clonality was calculated by taking the square root of Simpson's diversity index across productive rearrangements. TCRdb stores this immuneACCESS table with in-frame sequences only. Part of the clones is absent; in the studies checked, under half of the shortfall reflects unresolved V genes, and no reason is known for the rest. V and J calls and clone size are given by that table; D and trimming were obtained from the DNA. This sample is represented by around 340,000 clones; about four fifths of them were singletons. Roughly 3% of the sample goes to the ten largest clones.

This receptor was obtained from a man aged 25-45 years with active or convalescent COVID-19. The chain is assembled from TRBV4-1 and TRBJ1-2, with the D gene uncertain. Source material: peripheral blood. The sequenced DNA is TGCGCCAGCAGCCAAGTCGGCAACAGACGTGGCTACACCTTC. It specifies CASSQVGNRRGYTF.